What follows is one T cell receptor beta chain and its context. The record originates from a study of T cell responses to AZD1222 COVID-19 vaccine. TCRdb's copy holds only in-frame clones and misses some; the assay was immunoSEQ multiplex PCR. The sample has 95,000 or so clones, around 90% seen once. From germline, CDR1 is SGHDT and CDR2 YYEEEE. The CDR3 contains 14 residues. Trimming left V 0 bases short and J 0 bases short, with 6 bases between. The receptor was isolated from an adult in good health. The sample was peripheral blood, taken on day 0 of AZD1222 vaccination. The rearrangement uses TRBV5-6 and TRBJ1-2; no clear D gene. Written as DNA, the CDR3 is TGTGCCAGCAGCTTGGGTGTAACTAACTATGGCTACACCTTC. Its protein product is CASSLGVTNYGYTF.